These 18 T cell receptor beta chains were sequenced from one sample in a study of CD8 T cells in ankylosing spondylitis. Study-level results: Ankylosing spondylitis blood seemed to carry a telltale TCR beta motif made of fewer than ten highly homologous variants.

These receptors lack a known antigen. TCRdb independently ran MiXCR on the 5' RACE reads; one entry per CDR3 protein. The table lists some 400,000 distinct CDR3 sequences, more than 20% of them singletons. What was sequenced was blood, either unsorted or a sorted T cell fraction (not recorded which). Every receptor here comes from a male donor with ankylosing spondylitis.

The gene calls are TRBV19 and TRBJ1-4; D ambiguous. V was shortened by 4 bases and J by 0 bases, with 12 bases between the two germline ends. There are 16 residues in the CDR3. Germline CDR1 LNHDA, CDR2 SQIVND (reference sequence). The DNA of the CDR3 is TGTGCCAGTAGTACCCGGGCCGGTTCAACTAATGAAAAACTGTTTTTT. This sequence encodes CASSTRAGSTNEKLFF.

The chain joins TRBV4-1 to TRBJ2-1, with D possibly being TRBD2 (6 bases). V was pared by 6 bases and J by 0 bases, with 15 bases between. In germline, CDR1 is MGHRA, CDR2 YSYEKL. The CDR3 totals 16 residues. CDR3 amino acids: CASRQPAGSSYNEQFF. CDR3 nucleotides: TGCGCCAGCAGACAACCTGCGGGGAGCTCCTACAATGAGCAGTTCTTC.

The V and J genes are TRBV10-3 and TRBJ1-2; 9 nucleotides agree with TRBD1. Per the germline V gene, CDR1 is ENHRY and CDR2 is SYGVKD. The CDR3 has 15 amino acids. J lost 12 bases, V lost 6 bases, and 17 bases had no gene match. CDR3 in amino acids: CAIRDRGQGARINTF. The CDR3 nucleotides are TGTGCCATCAGAGACCGGGGACAGGGAGCCCGGATAAACACCTTC.

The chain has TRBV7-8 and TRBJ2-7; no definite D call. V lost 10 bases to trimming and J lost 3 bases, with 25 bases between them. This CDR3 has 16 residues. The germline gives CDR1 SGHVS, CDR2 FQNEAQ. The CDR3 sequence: CATLPSSVIESYEQYF. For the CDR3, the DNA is TGTGCCACCCTCCCCTCGTCGGTTATTGAGAGCTACGAGCAGTACTTC.

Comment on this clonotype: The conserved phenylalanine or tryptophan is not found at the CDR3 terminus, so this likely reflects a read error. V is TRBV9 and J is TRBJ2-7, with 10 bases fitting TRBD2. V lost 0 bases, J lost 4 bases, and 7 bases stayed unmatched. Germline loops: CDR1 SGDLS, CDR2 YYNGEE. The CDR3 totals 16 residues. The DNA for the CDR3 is TGTGCCAGCAGCGTAGCGTCTAGCGGGAGTACGTACGAGCAGTACCTC. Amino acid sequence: CASSVASSGSTYEQYL.

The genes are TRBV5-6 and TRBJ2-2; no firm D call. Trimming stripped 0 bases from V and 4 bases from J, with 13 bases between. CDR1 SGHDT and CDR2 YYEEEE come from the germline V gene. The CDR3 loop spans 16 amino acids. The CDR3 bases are TGTGCCAGCAGCTTGGCGGGCCAGGAGTTCACCGGGGAGCTGTTTTTT. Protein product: CASSLAGQEFTGELFF.

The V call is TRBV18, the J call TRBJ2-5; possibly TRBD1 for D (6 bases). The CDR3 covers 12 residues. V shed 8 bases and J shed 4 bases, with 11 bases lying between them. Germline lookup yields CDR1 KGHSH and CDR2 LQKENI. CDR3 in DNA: TGTGCCAGCCGGACAGTACGAGAGACCCAGTACTTC. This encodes CASRTVRETQYF.

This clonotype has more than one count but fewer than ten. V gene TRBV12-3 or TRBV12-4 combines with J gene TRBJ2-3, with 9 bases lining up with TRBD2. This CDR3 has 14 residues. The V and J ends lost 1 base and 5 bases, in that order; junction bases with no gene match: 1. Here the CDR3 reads CASSLGLAVDTQYF. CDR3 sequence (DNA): TGTGCCAGCAGTTTAGGACTAGCGGTAGATACGCAGTATTTT.

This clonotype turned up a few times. The CDR3 DNA follows: TGCAGTGCTAGAGATTTCGGGGCCTCTACCGAGCAGTACTTC. As protein: CSARDFGASTEQYF. The chain is built from TRBV20-1 and TRBJ2-7; D possibly uses TRBD1 or TRBD2 (5 bases each). This CDR3 region has 14 residues. Trimming took 0 bases from V and 6 from J, leaving 15 bases between them. Germline CDR1 is DFQATT and CDR2 is SNEGSKA (reference sequence).

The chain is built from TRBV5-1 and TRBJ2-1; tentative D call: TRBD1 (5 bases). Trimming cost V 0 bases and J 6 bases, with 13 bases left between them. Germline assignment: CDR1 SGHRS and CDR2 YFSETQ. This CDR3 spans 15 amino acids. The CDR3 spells CASSLVLEGVNEQFF. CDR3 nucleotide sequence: TGCGCCAGCAGCTTGGTCCTAGAAGGGGTCAATGAGCAGTTCTTC. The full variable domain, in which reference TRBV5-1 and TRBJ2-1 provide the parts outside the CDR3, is KAGVTQTPRYLIKTRGQQVTLSCSPISGHRSVSWYQQTPGQGLQFLFEYFSETQRNKGNFPGRFSGRQFSNSRSEMNVSTLELGDSALYLCASSLVLEGVNEQFFGPGTRLTVL.

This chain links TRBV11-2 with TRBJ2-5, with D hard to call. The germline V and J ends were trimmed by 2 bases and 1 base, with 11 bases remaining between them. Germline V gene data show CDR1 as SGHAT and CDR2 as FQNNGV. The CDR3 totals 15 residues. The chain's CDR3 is CASSLQTGLQETQYF. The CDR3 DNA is TGTGCCAGCAGCTTACAAACCGGCCTCCAAGAGACCCAGTACTTC. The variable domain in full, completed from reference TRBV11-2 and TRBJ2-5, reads EAGVAQSPRYKIIEKRQSVAFWCNPISGHATLYWYQQILGQGPKLLIQFQNNGVVDDSQLPKDRFSAERLKGVDSTLKIQPAKLEDSAVYLCASSLQTGLQETQYFGPGTRLLVL.

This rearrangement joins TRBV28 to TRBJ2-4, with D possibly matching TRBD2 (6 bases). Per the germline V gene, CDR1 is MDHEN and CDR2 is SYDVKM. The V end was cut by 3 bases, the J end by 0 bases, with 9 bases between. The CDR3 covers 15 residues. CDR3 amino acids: CASSFSGLAKNIQYF. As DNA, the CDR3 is TGTGCCAGCAGTTTTAGCGGTCTAGCCAAAAACATTCAGTACTTC.

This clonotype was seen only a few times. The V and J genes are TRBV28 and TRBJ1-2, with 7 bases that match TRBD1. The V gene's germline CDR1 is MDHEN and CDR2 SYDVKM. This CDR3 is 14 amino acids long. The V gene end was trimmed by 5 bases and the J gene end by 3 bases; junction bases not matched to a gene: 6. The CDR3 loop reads CASSPDRRHYGYTF. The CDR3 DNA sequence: TGTGCCAGCAGTCCGGACAGGCGTCACTATGGCTACACCTTC.

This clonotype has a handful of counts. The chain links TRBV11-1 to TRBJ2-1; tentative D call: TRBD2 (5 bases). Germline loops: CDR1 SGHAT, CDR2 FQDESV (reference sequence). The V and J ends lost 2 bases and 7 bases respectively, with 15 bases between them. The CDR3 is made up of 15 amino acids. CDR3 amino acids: CASSLTQLARNEQFF. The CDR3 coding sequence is TGTGCCAGCAGCTTAACTCAGCTAGCTCGGAATGAGCAGTTCTTC.

The CDR3 reads CASSQEGLLWGLFF. CDR3 coding DNA: TGCGCCAGCAGCCAAGAAGGACTCCTCTGGGGGCTGTTTTTT. The chain employs TRBV4-3 and TRBJ2-2; a weak D match, TRBD2 (5 bases). The V gene's germline CDR1 is LGHNA and CDR2 YSLEER. CDR3 length: 14 residues. V lost 0 bases and J 13 bases, leaving 15 bases between the germline ends.

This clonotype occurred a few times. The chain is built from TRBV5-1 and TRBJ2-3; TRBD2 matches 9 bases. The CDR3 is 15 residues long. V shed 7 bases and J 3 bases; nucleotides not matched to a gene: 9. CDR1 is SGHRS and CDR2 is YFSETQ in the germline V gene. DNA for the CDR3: TGCGCCAGCCGCCCGGGTAGCGGGAGTACAGATACGCAGTATTTT. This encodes CASRPGSGSTDTQYF. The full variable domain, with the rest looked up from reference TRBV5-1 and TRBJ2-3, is KAGVTQTPRYLIKTRGQQVTLSCSPISGHRSVSWYQQTPGQGLQFLFEYFSETQRNKGNFPGRFSGRQFSNSRSEMNVSTLELGDSALYLCASRPGSGSTDTQYFGPGTRLTVL.

CDR3 residues: CASRRGLAVNTGELFF. For the CDR3, the DNA is TGTGCCAGCAGACGAGGACTAGCGGTGAACACCGGGGAGCTGTTTTTT. The chain carries TRBV3-1 and TRBJ2-2; 10 bases match TRBD2. The ends lost 6 bases at V and 1 base at J; junction bases unmatched: 5. The CDR3 loop spans 16 amino acids. CDR1 is LGHDT and CDR2 is YNNKEL in the germline V gene (reference sequence).

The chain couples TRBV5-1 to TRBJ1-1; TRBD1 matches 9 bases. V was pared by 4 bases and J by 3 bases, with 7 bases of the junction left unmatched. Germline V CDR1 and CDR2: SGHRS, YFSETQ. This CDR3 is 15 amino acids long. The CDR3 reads CASSPATGGDTEAFF. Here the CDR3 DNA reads TGCGCCAGCAGCCCGGCGACAGGGGGGGACACTGAAGCTTTCTTT.